Below, one TCR beta chain is given with its context. Its antigen is not identified. This sample is drawn from a study of cytomegalovirus exposure and HLA in healthy donors. Study context: There were 117 million unique TCR beta sequences, drawn from about 180 million T cells, in an earlier analysis.

Study outcomes and limitations: Later, TCR association rates were found to vary by HLA locus, highest for DRB1 and lowest for HLA-C. TCR beta chains associated with HLA were, in a later analysis, more clonally expanded than equally common others.

The PCR used 60 Vbeta and 13 Jbeta primers. Authors' methods: In a later analysis, 79 million or so unique TCR beta chains included roughly 11 million shared by two or more donors. Here immunoSEQ multiplex PCR was the method, and the copy in TCRdb shows in-frame clones only, minus some. The V and J calls and clone size come from that table; D and trimming were worked out from the DNA. Here the sample spans 97,000 or so clones, roughly 81% being singletons. This clonotype was sampled from a man in his forties or fifties in good health and CMV-seronegative. Sequencing was done on a sample of PBMCs.

Here the CDR3 reads CASSPRAPGGNTIYF. The CDR3 DNA reads TGTGCCAGCAGCCCCCGAGCGCCGGGAGGAAACACCATATATTTT. V gene TRBV7-8 combines with J gene TRBJ1-3; D remains ambiguous. The CDR3 runs 15 residues. V gave up 5 bases and J gave up 4 bases, with 15 bases separating them. Germline CDR1 is SGHVS and CDR2 is FQNEAQ.